The clone carrying this T cell receptor (beta chain) occurred a few times. The data were obtained in a study of blood T cell repertoires in COVID-19. At the level of the study: COVID-19 samples collected from the United States, Italy and Spain covered acute and convalescent phases.

The CDR3 extends over 11 amino acids. Germline-derived CDR1 and CDR2 are SGHTA and FQGNSA. Trimming removed 5 bases from V and 4 bases from J, with 5 bases in between. Original processing methods: Amplification from reference gene primers served as the basis for estimated nucleated cell counts. TCRdb's copy holds only in-frame clones and misses some; the assay was immunoSEQ multiplex PCR. The V and J calls and the clone size are those of that table, but D and trimming were determined from the DNA. The sample has tens of thousands of clones, roughly 90% seen once. The TCR sequence derives from a human donor in a cohort sampled during active COVID-19. This sequence joins TRBV7-2 and TRBJ1-2; D is undetermined. What was sequenced was peripheral blood. The CDR3 here is CASSEVYGYTF. The CDR3 DNA sequence: TGTGCCAGCAGCGAGGTCTATGGCTACACCTTC. The whole variable domain, remainder taken from reference TRBV7-2 and TRBJ1-2, is GAGVSQSPSNKVTEKGKDVELRCDPISGHTALYWYRQSLGQGLEFLIYFQGNSAPDKSGLPSDRFSAERTGGSVSTLTIQRTQQEDSAVYLCASSEVYGYTFGSGTRLTVV.